This is a list of T cell receptor beta chains from one sample in a study of OX40 agonist ivuxolimab in advanced cancers. Method: immunoSEQ multiplex PCR; TCRdb's copy keeps in-frame clones and lacks some. The table lists 70,000 to 75,000 clones, about 94% of them singletons. This specimen was CD4+ or CD8+ T cells sorted from blood, taken in a trial of the OX40 agonist ivuxolimab. Receptor source: an adult with an advanced solid tumor such as melanoma, head and neck, liver or kidney cancer. Both conserved end residues are part of each CDR3. Each record gives: J gene, clone size, V gene, D gene, CDR3 DNA, CDR3 protein. D genes are given only for firm matches. The listing skips clone size in some rows; elsewhere it reads once, few, many or a size class.

>TRBJ2-3|once|TRBV5-1|NA
TGCGCCAGCAGCGCTATGTGGGATACGCAGTATTTT
CASSAMWDTQYF
>TRBJ2-5|NA|TRBV6-5|NA
TGTGCCAGCAGTTCCCAGGAGCAAGCGACCCAGTACTTC
CASSSQEQATQYF
>TRBJ2-7|once|TRBV6-5|NA
TGTGCCAGCAGTTACGAGTCCGAGCAGTACTTC
CASSYESEQYF
>TRBJ2-7|NA|TRBV7-2|NA
TGTGCCAGCAGCTTAGATCCTAGCAGCTACGAGCAGTACTTC
CASSLDPSSYEQYF
>TRBJ2-1|NA|TRBV6-1|TRBD2
TGTGCCAGCAGTGGCCCATTACTAGCGGGAGGAGCCAATGAGCAGTTCTTC
CASSGPLLAGGANEQFF
>TRBJ2-5|NA|TRBV29-1|NA
TGCAGCGTTGGACTGACACAAGAGACCCAGTACTTC
CSVGLTQETQYF
>TRBJ1-2|NA|TRBV5-1|NA
TGCGCCAGCAGCCCCGACAGAACTAACTATGGCTACACCTTC
CASSPDRTNYGYTF
>TRBJ2-1|NA|TRBV29-1|TRBD2
TGCAGCGCACCACTAGCGGAGATGGCCTCCTACAATGAGCAGTTCTTC
CSAPLAEMASYNEQFF
>TRBJ1-5|NA|TRBV7-2|TRBD1
TGTGCCAGCAGCTTAACCGGACAGGGAAGGCAGCCCCAGCATTTT
CASSLTGQGRQPQHF
>TRBJ2-1|NA|TRBV27|NA
TGTGCCAGCACCCTAGGAGGGGCCGGAGACAATGAGCAGTTCTTC
CASTLGGAGDNEQFF
>TRBJ2-3|NA|TRBV5-4|TRBD2
TGTGCCAGCAGCTTGGTTCAGCGGGATGGAGATACGCAGTATTTT
CASSLVQRDGDTQYF
>TRBJ2-7|NA|TRBV2|TRBD1
TGTGCCAGCGTAGTGGAAACAGGGGATTCCTACGAGCAGTACTTC
CASVVETGDSYEQYF
>TRBJ2-1|NA|TRBV19|TRBD2
TGTGCCAGCCGATCGGGTCTAGCGGGATTTGACAATGAGCAGTTCTTC
CASRSGLAGFDNEQFF
>TRBJ2-3|NA|TRBV11-3|NA
TGTGCCAGCAGCTTCGTTCACGGGGGCCAGGTGACGCAGTATTTT
CASSFVHGGQVTQYF
>TRBJ2-5|NA|TRBV10-2|TRBD2
TGCGCCAGCACTGGACTAGCGGGGGCGGGTGAGACCCAGTACTTC
CASTGLAGAGETQYF
>TRBJ2-6|NA|TRBV29-1|TRBD2
TGCAGCGTCCGAGCGGGAGGTTCTGGGGCCAACGTCCTGACTTTC
CSVRAGGSGANVLTF
>TRBJ1-1|NA|TRBV29-1|NA
TGCAGCCCCTCCAAGGGGATTAACACTGAAGCTTTCTTT
CSPSKGINTEAFF
>TRBJ2-7|once|TRBV29-1|NA
TGCAGCGCAGGGACGGACTCCTACGAGCAGTACTTC
CSAGTDSYEQYF
>TRBJ2-3|NA|TRBV6-6|TRBD2
TGTGCCAGCAGTCACGGACTAGCTGCTGATACGCAGTATTTT
CASSHGLAADTQYF
>TRBJ2-1|few|TRBV5-1|TRBD2
TGCGCCAGCAGCTTGGACCTAGCGGCTTACAATGAGCAGTTCTTC
CASSLDLAAYNEQFF
>TRBJ2-2|once|TRBV5-1|NA
TGCGCCAGCAGCTTGGGTCCAGGGCGTGTTAGCACCGGGGAGCTGTTTTTT
CASSLGPGRVSTGELFF
>TRBJ1-4|NA|TRBV19|NA
TGTGCCAGTAGTATAGGTCAGGACCACTTGGGTGAAAAACTGTTTTTT
CASSIGQDHLGEKLFF
>TRBJ2-3|NA|TRBV27|TRBD2
TGTGCCAGCAGTTGGGCACTTGGGCGGGAGGGCTCAGATACGCAGTATTTT
CASSWALGREGSDTQYF
>TRBJ1-1|NA|TRBV9|TRBD1
TGTGCCAGCAGCCCTCGGACAGGGAACACTGAAGCTTTCTTT
CASSPRTGNTEAFF